This is a list of T cell receptor beta chains from one sample in a study of CD4 T cells in relation to SARS-CoV-2 and coronaviruses. The repertoire was sequenced with immunoSEQ multiplex PCR; TCRdb's copy has only in-frame clones and lacks some. The table lists some 23,000 clones, around 80% of them singletons, with approximately 13% in the top ten. No cognate antigen is known for these TCRs. Sequenced sample: CD4+ T cells from PBMCs, cultured in vitro. The receptors shown here come from a human donor in good health. Each CDR3 is given with its conserved first and last residue. D genes are given only for firm matches.

cdr3_length j_call v_call d_call cdr3_aa
15 TRBJ2-7 TRBV6-5 TRBD2 CASSYSSGGAYEQYF
13 TRBJ2-5 TRBV19 TRBD2 CASSGTSKETQYF
12 TRBJ2-5 TRBV24-1 NA CATSQTGETQYF
14 TRBJ2-3 TRBV24-1 NA CATSDQGPTDTQYF
15 TRBJ1-1 TRBV28 NA CASSKPDRMNTEAFF
15 TRBJ2-2 TRBV19 NA CASSGRNPDTGELFF
13 TRBJ2-7 TRBV28 TRBD2 CAGSIGTSGRLEF
15 TRBJ2-1 TRBV3-1/TRBV3-2 TRBD2 CASSQGLAGGYEQFF
12 TRBJ2-2 TRBV5-1 NA CASSLNTGELFF
14 TRBJ1-6 TRBV19 NA CASSGQFGNSPLHF
17 TRBJ2-3 TRBV5-4 TRBD1 CASSLKGIGTGRDTQYF
12 TRBJ2-4 TRBV12-3/TRBV12-4 NA CASSFVGNIQYF
15 TRBJ2-6 TRBV19 NA CASSIALAGANVLTF
14 TRBJ1-4 TRBV9 NA CASSPRQEGEKLFF
17 TRBJ2-7 TRBV28 NA CASRENIGQLGTGEQYF
14 TRBJ1-2 TRBV27 TRBD1 CASSSDRALGGYTF
14 TRBJ2-1 TRBV18 TRBD1 CASSRQGYLDEQFF
15 TRBJ1-1 TRBV5-5 NA CASSLGAWGNTEAFF
13 TRBJ1-2 TRBV2 NA CASTRDRNYGYTF
14 TRBJ2-1 TRBV18 TRBD2 CASSPGRDHNEQFF
15 TRBJ2-1 TRBV11-2 TRBD2 CASSLGLAVYNEQFF
15 TRBJ2-7 TRBV30 NA CAWSGASDFSYEQYF
14 TRBJ2-1 TRBV14 TRBD2 CASSQQLAATEQFF
15 TRBJ2-1 TRBV5-1 NA CASRTTGSSYNEQFF
16 TRBJ2-3 TRBV5-1 TRBD2 CASSEVRAGGTDTQYF
11 TRBJ2-7 TRBV20-1 NA CSASRQYEQYF